A selection of T cell receptor beta chains follows, all from one sample in a study of T cells expressing NK-cell markers. TCRdb reanalyzed the 5' RACE reads, giving one entry per CDR3 protein sequence and no DNA. Seen in this sample are almost 450,000 distinct CDR3 sequences; the ten most common clones hold 7.3%. Sequenced: blood T cells: a sorted CD56 or NKG2C T cell subset, CD4+ or CD8+ T cells, or bulk PBMC T cells (not recorded which). These TCRs come from a woman aged 18 to 75 in good health. CDR3s include the opening cysteine and the closing phenylalanine or tryptophan.

15 | TRBJ2-6 | TRBV6-1 | CASSTLLSGANVLTF
12 | TRBJ2-1 | TRBV24-1 | CATSRAYNEQFF
13 | TRBJ2-5 | TRBV20-1 | CSAPDRGLGTQYF
14 | TRBJ2-1 | TRBV29-1 | CSVTRDRGRNEQFF
15 | TRBJ1-5 | TRBV4-3 | CASSQDAGGDQPQHF
15 | TRBJ2-1 | TRBV5-1 | CASSLVTGTYNEQFF
15 | TRBJ2-1 | TRBV19 | CASRTTSGLYNEQFF
15 | TRBJ2-2 | TRBV11-2 | CASSTRAGGAGELFF
15 | TRBJ1-1 | TRBV5-1 | CASSLVGGDYTEAFF
15 | TRBJ2-5 | TRBV5-4 | CASSLMGQPQETQYF
15 | TRBJ2-1 | TRBV20-1 | CSASTSGNSYNEQFF
14 | TRBJ1-1 | TRBV10-3 | CAISESGEGAEAFF
13 | TRBJ1-2 | TRBV7-8 | CASSFRTGHGYTF
15 | TRBJ2-2 | TRBV5-1 | CASSLAASDTGELFF
16 | TRBJ1-1 | TRBV12-3/TRBV12-4 | CASSPPRGPQNTEAFF
15 | TRBJ2-3 | TRBV20-1 | CSATAGDTGVDTQYF
17 | TRBJ2-1 | TRBV7-9 | CASSPPVRRSSYNEQFF
13 | TRBJ2-1 | TRBV4-3 | CASSQDFGSIGFF
14 | TRBJ1-1 | TRBV5-1 | CASSSGGSNTEAFF
17 | TRBJ1-5 | TRBV10-3 | CAISESLGPGDNQPQHF
14 | TRBJ2-3 | TRBV24-1 | CAISTSGSTDTQYF
14 | TRBJ2-1 | TRBV6-4 | CASSVEGSYNEQFF
15 | TRBJ2-3 | TRBV4-1 | CASSQGLGDTDTQYF
14 | TRBJ1-1 | TRBV6-1 | CASIRDLTTTEAFF
13 | TRBJ1-1 | TRBV20-1 | CSAPSNRGEKAFF
16 | TRBJ2-5 | TRBV12-3/TRBV12-4 | CASSSRVTGYQETQYF
15 | TRBJ2-7 | TRBV7-8 | CASSSAGTTLYEQYF
12 | TRBJ2-1 | TRBV20-1 | CSAARGAGEQFF
13 | TRBJ1-3 | TRBV20-1 | CSAPGRSGNTIYF
14 | TRBJ2-2 | TRBV6-1 | CASSEGTGSGELFF
15 | TRBJ1-3 | TRBV20-1 | CSARPLPLAGNTIYF
16 | TRBJ2-1 | TRBV6-5 | CASSYSLSGGRDEQFF